This TCR beta chain was sequenced during a study of Ad26.COV2.S vaccination and SARS-CoV-2 variants (dated by TCRdb to about 2021). Background for the entire study: Donors in the vaccine arm were drawn from COV1001, a multicentre, randomized, double-blind, placebo-controlled phase I-IIa trial testing Ad26.COV2.S in healthy adults. The specificity and breadth of SARS-CoV-2-reactive T cell receptors after Ad26.COV2.S vaccination were assessed by TCRbeta repertoire sequencing. The TCR-sequenced set comprised approximately 32 samples: around 20 Ad26.COV2.S vaccine recipients, 5 placebo recipients and 8 SARS-CoV-2 convalescent individuals. Investigators remained blinded to trial group allocation during experiments and outcome assessment. Ad26.COV2.S was administered intramuscularly at a dose of 5x10^10 or 1x10^11 viral particles, either as one shot or as two shots given 56 days apart. Trial participants were randomized into five groups of five: low-dose or high-dose Ad26.COV2.S given once or twice, or placebo on both occasions.

The immunoSEQ Assay was the method used to sequence TCRbeta CDR3 regions. After extraction, genomic DNA underwent amplification by bias-controlled multiplex PCR, followed by high-throughput sequencing. From the authors' description of their analysis: To quantify the absolute abundance of every unique TCRbeta CDR3 region, sequences were collapsed and filtered. T cell fraction was estimated by normalizing TCRbeta template counts to usable DNA, which was measured by amplifying reference genes present in all nucleated cells. Repertoire TCRs were annotated as SARS-CoV-2-specific when V gene, CDR3 amino acid sequence and J gene were exactly matched to a known reactive TCR set. MIRA supplied the reference SARS-CoV-2 TCR set, which was filtered for enrichment in COVID-19-positive ImmuneCODE repertoires so that public or cross-reactive TCRs were removed. Drawing on the MIRA antigens, annotated TCRs were analysed further at the level of specific ORF or position within ORF. Breadth was defined as annotated unique rearrangements over total unique productive rearrangements; depth was the summed frequency of those rearrangements. Two-sided Wilcoxon rank-sum tests were applied when comparing TCR breadth between groups. In TCRdb, the immuneACCESS table is reduced to in-frame sequences with V and J assigned. These tables do not hold every clone; where another copy was compared, an unresolved V gene accounts for under half, and the others remain unexplained. The DNA gave D and trimming, while V, J and clone size come from that table. A total of 380,000 or so clones appear in this sample, 80% to 90% of them only once. Approximately 7% of the sample is in the top ten clones.

The sample's treatment or condition label, decoded: over 15 received Ad26.COV2.S at low or high dose, single or two shots; about 5 received placebo; per-sample allocation not given. For vaccine and placebo recipients, repertoires were sequenced using samples collected on day 63 after the first injection. In Cohort 1b, around 23 adults aged 18-55 years were enrolled at a single site in Boston, USA, between 29 July and 7 August 2020. Ad26.COV2.S was a replication-incompetent adenovirus type 26 vector that expressed a prefusion-stabilized SARS-CoV-2 spike protein derived from the original Wuhan strain. V and J are truncated by 0 bases and 0 bases respectively, leaving an intervening sequence of 12 bases. Measured from the cysteine to the phenylalanine, the CDR3 is 17 residues long. The entry retains the CDR3 DNA only, 51 bases that are in frame from base 1. Based on the germline V gene, the CDR1 and CDR2 sequences are MGHRA and YSYEKL.

This clone was observed a few times. The clone's antigen remains unknown. No much larger clone exists at a distance of one base, and base qualities are not known. What the study reported, not specific to this receptor: According to the authors, total T cell responses may have been underestimated by the TCR breadth and depth analyses. Vaccine and placebo recipients had comparable non-spike TCR breadth, which fits with the vaccine containing only spike. After vaccination, spike-specific CD8+ and CD4+ T cell responses were reported to show substantial breadth. Comparing responses between vaccine doses or regimens was not something the study was powered to do. Higher spike-specific TCR breadth was observed in Ad26.COV2.S recipients than in placebo recipients (P = 0.0014).

The receptor chain draws on TRBV4-1 and TRBJ2-1; a tentative D match to TRBD1 spans 5 bases. This clonotype originated in a person between 18 and 59 years old who received the Ad26.COV2.S COVID-19 vaccine or a placebo. The sequencing here drew on peripheral blood, taken in a trial of Ad26.COV2.S vaccine versus placebo. At the DNA level, the sequence is TGCGCCAGCAGCCAAGATCAGGGCACTCACTCCTACAATGAGCAGTTCTTC. Translation gives CASSQDQGTHSYNEQFF.